Below are 11 T cell receptor beta chains sequenced from a single sample in a study of shared clonotypes between healthy human individuals. Generated by immunoSEQ multiplex PCR, the TCRdb table keeps only in-frame clones and is missing some. This table has about 2.4 million clones, about 92% appearing once. Sequencing was carried out using naive CD4+ T cells sorted from blood. The sample's subset: CD45RA+ positively selected. The receptors were sampled from a man aged 18 to 29 in good health.

The rearrangement links TRBV7-2 to TRBJ2-5; D possibly corresponds to TRBD2 (5 bases). V lost 5 bases to trimming and J lost 5 bases, with 21 bases between them. This CDR3 has 16 residues. The germline V gene encodes CDR1 SGHTA and CDR2 FQGNSA. The CDR3 spells CASSPRGTLNGETQYF. The CDR3 bases are TGTGCCAGCAGCCCCCGGGGTACACTAAACGGGGAGACCCAGTACTTC.

The chain is built from TRBV30 and TRBJ2-6, with D maybe TRBD2 (7 bases). Germline assignment: CDR1 GTSNPN and CDR2 SVGIG (reference sequence). V lost 7 bases, J lost 0 bases, and 13 bases lay in between. This CDR3 comprises 15 residues. The CDR3 coding sequence is TGTGCCTCGCAAAGGGGGGGCTCTGGGGCCAACGTCCTGACTTTC. It yields the protein CASQRGGSGANVLTF.

The chain recombines TRBV6-1 with TRBJ1-5; no clear D gene. The length of the CDR3 is 14 residues. V lost 6 bases, J lost 0 bases, and 9 bases lay in between. CDR1 and CDR2 from the germline V gene are MNHNS and SASEGT. CDR3 DNA sequence: TGTGCCAGCAGGGACGAGTATAGCAATCAGCCCCAGCATTTT. Its translation: CASRDEYSNQPQHF.

As regards this clone: Other DNA sequences in the same sample also yield this CDR3. The chain has TRBV10-3 and TRBJ2-7; D is unresolved. Germline CDR1 and CDR2: ENHRY and SYGVKD. V lost 3 bases and J 1 base, leaving 4 bases between the germline ends. The CDR3 is made up of 12 amino acids. CDR3 loop: CAISESSYEQYF. The CDR3 DNA reads TGTGCCATCAGTGAATCTTCCTACGAGCAGTACTTC.

This clone has just one count. This chain connects TRBV19 to TRBJ2-1; the match to TRBD2 covers 7 bases. This CDR3 comprises 13 residues. V trimming: 0 bases; J trimming: 12 bases; junction bases outside the gene matches: 5. Germline V lookup: CDR1 LNHDA, CDR2 SQIVND (reference sequence). The CDR3 region has the DNA TGTGCCAGTAGTATAGAAGCGGGACGGGGGCAGTTCTTC. Translated: CASSIEAGRGQFF.

This clone was recorded once. V gene TRBV7-9 combines with J gene TRBJ2-1; TRBD1 might be the D (6 bases). Between the trimmed V and J ends, which lost 3 bases and 7 bases, there was a span of 7 bases. The V gene's germline CDR1 is SEHNR and CDR2 FQNEAQ (reference sequence). There are 12 residues in the CDR3. The CDR3, as DNA: TGTGCCAGCAGCTTTAGGGGGAATGAGCAGTTCTTC. Amino acids: CASSFRGNEQFF.

This rearrangement joins TRBV11-3 to TRBJ1-1, with 8 bases lining up with TRBD1. The CDR3 length is 15 residues. In germline, CDR1 is SGHNT, CDR2 YENEEA. The V gene end was trimmed by 6 bases and the J gene end by 4 bases; junction bases not matched to a gene: 10. CDR3 region: CASSLGQGAGTEAFF. In DNA, the CDR3 is TGTGCCAGCAGTCTAGGCCAGGGGGCCGGCACTGAAGCTTTCTTT. Supplemented by reference TRBV11-3 and TRBJ1-1, the full variable domain reads EAGVVQSPRYKIIEKKQPVAFWCNPISGHNTLYWYLQNLGQGPELLIRYENEEAVDDSQLPKDRFSAERLKGVDSTLKIQPAELGDSAVYLCASSLGQGAGTEAFFGQGTRLTVV.

This clone was recorded once. The genes are TRBV7-9 and TRBJ2-1; no clear D gene. The CDR3 totals 16 residues. Trimming removed 11 bases at V and 3 bases at J, with 23 bases between. Germline loops: CDR1 SEHNR, CDR2 FQNEAQ (reference sequence). The DNA for the CDR3 is TGTGCCGTGTATGTAGGTGGGTTGCTTAACTACAATGAGCAGTTCTTC. Protein sequence: CAVYVGGLLNYNEQFF.

This sequence joins TRBV9 and TRBJ2-6, with a possible D match to TRBD2 (5 bases). The germline gives CDR1 SGDLS, CDR2 YYNGEE. Trimming pared 0 bases from V and 1 base from J, leaving 14 bases between. The CDR3 consists of 18 residues. The CDR3: CASSVDEGFRSGANVLTF. CDR3 coding DNA: TGTGCCAGCAGCGTAGATGAGGGTTTCAGGTCTGGGGCCAACGTCCTGACTTTC.

The chain has TRBV5-4 and TRBJ2-7; TRBD2 aligns across 12 bases. Germline loops: CDR1 SGHNT, CDR2 YYREEE (reference sequence). Trimming at V came to 2 bases and at J to 2 bases, leaving 5 bases not matched to a gene. CDR3 size: 16 residues. The CDR3 loop reads CASSFSSGRATYEQYF. The CDR3 DNA reads TGTGCCAGCAGCTTTTCTAGCGGGAGGGCCACCTACGAGCAGTACTTC. Full variable domain (missing parts from reference TRBV5-4 and TRBJ2-7): ETGVTQSPTHLIKTRGQQVTLRCSSQSGHNTVSWYQQALGQGPQFIFQYYREEENGRGNFPPRFSGLQFPNYSSELNVNALELDDSALYLCASSFSSGRATYEQYFGPGTRLTVT.

The J gene is TRBJ1-1, the V gene TRBV7-9; no clear D gene. CDR3 length equals 13 residues. Germline-derived CDR1 and CDR2 are SEHNR and FQNEAQ (reference sequence). The ends were cut back, 0 bases at V and 14 bases at J, with 16 bases in the middle. CDR3 sequence: CASSLAAPNIDFF. The CDR3 coding sequence is TGTGCCAGCAGCTTAGCGGCTCCTAACATAGACTTCTTT.